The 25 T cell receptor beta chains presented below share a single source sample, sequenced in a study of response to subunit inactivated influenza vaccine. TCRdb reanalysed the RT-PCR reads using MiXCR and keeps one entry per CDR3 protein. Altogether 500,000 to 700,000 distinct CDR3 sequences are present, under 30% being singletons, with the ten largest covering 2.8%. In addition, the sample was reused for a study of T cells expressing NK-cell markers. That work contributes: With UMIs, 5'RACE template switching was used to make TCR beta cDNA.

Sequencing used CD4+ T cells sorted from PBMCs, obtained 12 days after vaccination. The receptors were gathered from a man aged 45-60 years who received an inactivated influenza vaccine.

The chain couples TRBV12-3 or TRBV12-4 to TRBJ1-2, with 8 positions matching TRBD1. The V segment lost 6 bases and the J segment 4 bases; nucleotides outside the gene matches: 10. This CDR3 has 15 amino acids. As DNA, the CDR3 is TGTGCCAGCAGCACTGACGGACAGGGTGGCTATGGCTACACCTTC. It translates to CASSTDGQGGYGYTF.

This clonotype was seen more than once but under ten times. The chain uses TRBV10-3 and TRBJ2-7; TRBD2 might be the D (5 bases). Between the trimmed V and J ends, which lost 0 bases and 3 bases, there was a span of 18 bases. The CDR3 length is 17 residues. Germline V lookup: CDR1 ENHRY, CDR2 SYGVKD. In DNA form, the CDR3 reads TGTGCCATCAGTGAGTCGATTCGAGGGCTGTCTCACTACGAGCAGTACTTC. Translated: CAISESIRGLSHYEQYF.

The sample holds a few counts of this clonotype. The CDR3 sequence is CASTLDATANYGYTF. In DNA form, the CDR3 reads TGTGCCAGCACCTTGGACGCTACAGCTAACTATGGCTACACCTTC. The chain combines TRBV7-9 with TRBJ1-2; D is undetermined. CDR1 is SEHNR and CDR2 is FQNEAQ in the germline V gene (reference sequence). V lost 7 bases to trimming and J lost 0 bases, with 15 bases between them. The CDR3 is made up of 15 amino acids.

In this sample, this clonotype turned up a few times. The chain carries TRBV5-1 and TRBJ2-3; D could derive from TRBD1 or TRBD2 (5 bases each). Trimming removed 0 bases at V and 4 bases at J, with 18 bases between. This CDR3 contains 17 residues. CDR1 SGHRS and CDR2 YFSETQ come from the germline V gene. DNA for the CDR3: TGCGCCAGCAGCTTGGGCCTCCGGAGCCGAGGGGCAGATACGCAGTATTTT. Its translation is CASSLGLRSRGADTQYF.

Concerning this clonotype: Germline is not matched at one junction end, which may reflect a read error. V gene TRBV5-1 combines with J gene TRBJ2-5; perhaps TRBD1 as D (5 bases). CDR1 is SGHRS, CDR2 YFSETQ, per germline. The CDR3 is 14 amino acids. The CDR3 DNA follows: TGTGCCAGCAGCCCAGGACATCTCCAAGAGACCCAGTACTTC. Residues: CASSPGHLQETQYF.

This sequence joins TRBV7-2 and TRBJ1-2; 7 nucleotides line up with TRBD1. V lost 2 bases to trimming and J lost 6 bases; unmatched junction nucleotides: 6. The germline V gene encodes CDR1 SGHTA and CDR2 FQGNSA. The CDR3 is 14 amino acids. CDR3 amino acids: CASSLWDSPNGYTF. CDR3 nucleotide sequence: TGTGCCAGCAGCTTATGGGACAGCCCCAATGGCTACACCTTC.

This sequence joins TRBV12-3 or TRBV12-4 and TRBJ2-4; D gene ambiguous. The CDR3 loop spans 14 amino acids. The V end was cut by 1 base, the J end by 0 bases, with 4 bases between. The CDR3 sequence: CASSLGLAKNIQYF. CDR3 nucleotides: TGTGCCAGCAGTTTAGGGCTAGCCAAAAACATTCAGTACTTC.

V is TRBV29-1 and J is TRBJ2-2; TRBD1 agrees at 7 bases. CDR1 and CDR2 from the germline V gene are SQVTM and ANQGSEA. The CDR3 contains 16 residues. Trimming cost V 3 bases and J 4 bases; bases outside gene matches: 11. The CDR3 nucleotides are TGCAGCGTTGACAATCCCGGGACAGAGCGCACCGGGGAGCTGTTTTTT. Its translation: CSVDNPGTERTGELFF.

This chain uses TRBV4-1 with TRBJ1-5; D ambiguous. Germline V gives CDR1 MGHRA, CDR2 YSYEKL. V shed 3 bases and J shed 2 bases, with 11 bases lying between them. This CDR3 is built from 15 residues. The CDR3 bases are TGCGCCAGCAGCCACCAAGGGCCAGGCAATCAGCCCCAGCATTTT. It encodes CASSHQGPGNQPQHF.

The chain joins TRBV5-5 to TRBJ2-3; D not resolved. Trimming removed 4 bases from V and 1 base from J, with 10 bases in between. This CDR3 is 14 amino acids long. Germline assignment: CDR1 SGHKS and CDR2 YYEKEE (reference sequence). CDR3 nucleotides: TGTGCCAGCAGCCGCGACACCGGCACAGATACGCAGTATTTT. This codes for CASSRDTGTDTQYF.

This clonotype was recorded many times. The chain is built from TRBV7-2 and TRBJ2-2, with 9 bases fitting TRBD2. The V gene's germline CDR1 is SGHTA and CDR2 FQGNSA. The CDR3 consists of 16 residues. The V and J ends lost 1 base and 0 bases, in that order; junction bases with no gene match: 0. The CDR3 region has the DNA TGTGCCAGCAGCTTAGGCGGGGGGGCGAACACCGGGGAGCTGTTTTTT. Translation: CASSLGGGANTGELFF. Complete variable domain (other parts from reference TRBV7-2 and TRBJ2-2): GAGVSQSPSNKVTEKGKDVELRCDPISGHTALYWYRQSLGQGLEFLIYFQGNSAPDKSGLPSDRFSAERTGGSVSTLTIQRTQQEDSAVYLCASSLGGGANTGELFFGEGSRLTVL.

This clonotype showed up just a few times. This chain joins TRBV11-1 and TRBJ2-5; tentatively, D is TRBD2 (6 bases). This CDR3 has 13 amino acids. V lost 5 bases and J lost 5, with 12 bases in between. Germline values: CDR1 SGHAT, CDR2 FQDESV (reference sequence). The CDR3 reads CASSPTRGETQYF. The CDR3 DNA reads TGTGCCAGCAGCCCGACACGGGGGGAGACCCAGTACTTC.

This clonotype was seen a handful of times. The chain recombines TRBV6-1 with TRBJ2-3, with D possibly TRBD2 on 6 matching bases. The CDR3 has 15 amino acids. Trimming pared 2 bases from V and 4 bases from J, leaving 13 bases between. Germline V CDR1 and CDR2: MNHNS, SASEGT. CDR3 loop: CASSERYGGPDTQYF. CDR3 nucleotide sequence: TGTGCCAGCAGTGAACGATACGGGGGTCCAGATACGCAGTATTTT.

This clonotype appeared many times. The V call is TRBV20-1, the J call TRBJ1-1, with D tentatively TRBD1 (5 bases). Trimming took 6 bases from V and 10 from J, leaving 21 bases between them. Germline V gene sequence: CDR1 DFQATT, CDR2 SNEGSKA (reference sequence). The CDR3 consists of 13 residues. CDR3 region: CSASQGVGRGAFF. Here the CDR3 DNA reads TGCAGTGCGAGCCAGGGTGTGGGTCGGGGAGCTTTCTTT.

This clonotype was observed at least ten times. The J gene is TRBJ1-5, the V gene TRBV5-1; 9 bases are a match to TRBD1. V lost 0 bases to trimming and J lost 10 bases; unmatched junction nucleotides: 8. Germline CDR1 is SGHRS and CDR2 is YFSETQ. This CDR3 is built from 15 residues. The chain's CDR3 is CASSLGPRDRDPQHF. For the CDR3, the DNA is TGCGCCAGCAGCTTGGGCCCTCGGGACAGGGACCCCCAGCATTTT.

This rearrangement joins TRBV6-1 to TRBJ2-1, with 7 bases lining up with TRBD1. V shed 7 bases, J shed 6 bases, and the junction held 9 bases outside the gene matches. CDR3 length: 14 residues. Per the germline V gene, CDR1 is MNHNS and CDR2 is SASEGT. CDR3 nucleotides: TGTGCCAGCATCCGGGACAGCGTCTTCAATGAGCAGTTCTTC. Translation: CASIRDSVFNEQFF.

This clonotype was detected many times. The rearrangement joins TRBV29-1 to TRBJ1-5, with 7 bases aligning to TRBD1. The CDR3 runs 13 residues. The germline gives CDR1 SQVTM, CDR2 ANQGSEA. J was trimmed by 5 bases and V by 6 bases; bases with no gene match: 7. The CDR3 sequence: CSVADRYDQPQHF. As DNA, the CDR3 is TGCAGCGTAGCGGACAGGTATGATCAGCCCCAGCATTTT.

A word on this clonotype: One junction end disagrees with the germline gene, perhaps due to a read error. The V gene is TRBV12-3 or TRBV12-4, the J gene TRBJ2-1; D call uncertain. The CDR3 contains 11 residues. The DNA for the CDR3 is TGTGCCACCAGTCCGAAGAATGAGCAGTTCTTC. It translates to CATSPKNEQFF.

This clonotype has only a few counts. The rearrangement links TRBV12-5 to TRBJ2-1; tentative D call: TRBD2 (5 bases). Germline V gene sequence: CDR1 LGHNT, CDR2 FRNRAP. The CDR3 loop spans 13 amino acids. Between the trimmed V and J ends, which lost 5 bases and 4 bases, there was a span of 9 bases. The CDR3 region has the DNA TGTGCTAGTGGTGAGGACTTTTACAATGAGCAGTTCTTC. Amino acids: CASGEDFYNEQFF.

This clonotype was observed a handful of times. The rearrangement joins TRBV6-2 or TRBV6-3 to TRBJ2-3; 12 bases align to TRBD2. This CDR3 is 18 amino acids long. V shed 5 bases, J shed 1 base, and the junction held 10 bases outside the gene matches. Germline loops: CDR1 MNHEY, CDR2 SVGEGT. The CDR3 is CASSGRGLAGRRTDTQYF. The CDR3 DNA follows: TGTGCCAGCAGTGGTCGAGGACTAGCGGGACGGCGCACAGATACGCAGTATTTT.

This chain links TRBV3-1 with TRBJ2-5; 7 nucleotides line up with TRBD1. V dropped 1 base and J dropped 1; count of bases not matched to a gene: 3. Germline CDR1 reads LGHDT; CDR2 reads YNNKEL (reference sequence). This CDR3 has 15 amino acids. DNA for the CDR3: TGTGCCAGCAGCCAAGCCGGGACAGCCCAAGAGACCCAGTACTTC. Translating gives CASSQAGTAQETQYF.

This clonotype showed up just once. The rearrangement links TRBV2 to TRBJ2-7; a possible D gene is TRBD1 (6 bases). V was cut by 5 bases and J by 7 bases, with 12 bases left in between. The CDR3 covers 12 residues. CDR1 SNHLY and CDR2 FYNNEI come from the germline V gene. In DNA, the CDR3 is TGTGCCAGCAGTTACAGGGCCGGGGAGCAGTACTTC. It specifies CASSYRAGEQYF.

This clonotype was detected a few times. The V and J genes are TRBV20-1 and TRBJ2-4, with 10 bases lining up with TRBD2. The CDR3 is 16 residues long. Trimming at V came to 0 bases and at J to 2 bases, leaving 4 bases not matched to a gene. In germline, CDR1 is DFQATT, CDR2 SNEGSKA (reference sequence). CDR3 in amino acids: CSARDTSGNSKNIQYF. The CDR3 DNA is TGCAGTGCTAGAGACACTAGCGGGAACTCCAAAAACATTCAGTACTTC.

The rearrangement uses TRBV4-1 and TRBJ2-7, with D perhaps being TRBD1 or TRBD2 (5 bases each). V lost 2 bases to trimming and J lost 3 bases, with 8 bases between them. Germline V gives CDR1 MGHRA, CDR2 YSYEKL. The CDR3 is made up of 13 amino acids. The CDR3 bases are TGCGCCAGCAGCCAAAGGGACGGCTACGAGCAGTACTTC. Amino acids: CASSQRDGYEQYF.

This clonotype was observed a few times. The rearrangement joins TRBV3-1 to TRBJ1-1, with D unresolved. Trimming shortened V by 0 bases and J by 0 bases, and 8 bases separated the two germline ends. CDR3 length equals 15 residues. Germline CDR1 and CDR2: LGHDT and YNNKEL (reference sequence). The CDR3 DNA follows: TGTGCCAGCAGCCAAGAAAGGCGCCTGAACACTGAAGCTTTCTTT. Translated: CASSQERRLNTEAFF.